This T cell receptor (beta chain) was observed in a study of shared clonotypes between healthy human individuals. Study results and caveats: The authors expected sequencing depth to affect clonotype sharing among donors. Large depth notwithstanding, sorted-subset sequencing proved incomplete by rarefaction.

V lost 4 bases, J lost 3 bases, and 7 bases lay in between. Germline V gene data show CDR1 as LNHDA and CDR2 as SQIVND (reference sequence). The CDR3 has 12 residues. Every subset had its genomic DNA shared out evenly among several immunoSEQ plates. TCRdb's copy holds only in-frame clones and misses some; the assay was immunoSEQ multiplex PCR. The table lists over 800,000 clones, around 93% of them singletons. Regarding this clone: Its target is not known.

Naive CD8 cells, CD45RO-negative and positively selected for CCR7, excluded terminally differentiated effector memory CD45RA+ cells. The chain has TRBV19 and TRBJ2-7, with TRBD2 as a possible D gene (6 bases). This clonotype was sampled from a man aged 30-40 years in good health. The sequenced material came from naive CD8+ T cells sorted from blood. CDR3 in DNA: TGTGCCAGTAGTAACGGGGGCTACGAGCAGTACTTC. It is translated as CASSNGGYEQYF.